The entry below gives a single T cell receptor beta chain sequence along with its context. The sequence runs out 3 residues before the end of the CDR3; the remainder is reconstructed from the germline J gene. Germline values: CDR1 SNHLY, CDR2 FYNNEI. V shed 6 bases and J 2 bases; nucleotides not matched to a gene: 7. CDR3 size: 15 residues. Produced via immunoSEQ multiplex PCR; TCRdb's table is partial and in-frame only. The table for this sample gives about 26,000 clones. This entry comes from a study of T cells in women clearing cervical HPV infection. Study as a whole: Case blood was drawn a median approximately 150 days after lesion detection.

Sequencing was carried out using blood buffy coat. The origin of this receptor is a woman between 18 and 70 years old with a cervical HPV16 infection that either progressed to CIN3+ or cleared (not recorded which). This sequence joins TRBV2 and TRBJ2-3; 8 bases are shared with TRBD1. The chain's CDR3 is CASRAGQGPTDTQYF. The DNA read from the CDR3 is TGTGCCAGCAGGGCCGGACAGGGACCCACAGATACG.